This is a list of T cell receptor beta chains from one sample in a study of graft-versus-host responses after intestinal transplantation. The assay was immunoSEQ multiplex PCR, and TCRdb's table has in-frame clones only and misses some. The sample lists 35,000 to 45,000 clones, roughly 86% occurring once. The sample here was PBMCs, taken around 270 days after transplant. The receptors come from a human patient who received an intestinal transplant, so some T cells may come from the graft donor. CDR3s include the opening cysteine and the closing phenylalanine or tryptophan. The order of the fields is D gene, V gene, J gene, clone size, CDR3 DNA, CDR3 protein. The D gene is left open where the match is weak. Size is stated for part of the rows, as once, few or many counts, or as a class when the clone is expanded.

TRBD1	TRBV7-9	TRBJ1-5	NA	TGTGCCAGCAGCTCCGGGACAGGGACACAGCCCCAGCATTTT	CASSSGTGTQPQHF
TRBD1	TRBV7-9	TRBJ1-4	NA	TGTGCCAGCAGCTTAGGGGACAGGGATTTGGAAAAACTGTTTTTT	CASSLGDRDLEKLFF
TRBD1	TRBV27	TRBJ1-5	NA	TGTGCCCGCAGTTTCGCAGGGGGCCATCAGCCCCAGCATTTT	CARSFAGGHQPQHF
NA	TRBV10-3	TRBJ2-5	NA	TGTGCCATCAGTGCGATGATGACTACCCTCGGGGAGACCCAGTACTTC	CAISAMMTTLGETQYF
TRBD1	TRBV4-2	TRBJ2-7	NA	TGTGCCAGCAGCCATTCCAGGGGGTCCTACGAGCAGTACTTC	CASSHSRGSYEQYF
TRBD2	TRBV18	TRBJ2-7	NA	TGTGCCAGCTCACCACCGTTGGGAGGGGTCTACGAGCAGTACTTC	CASSPPLGGVYEQYF
TRBD2	TRBV6-4	TRBJ2-1	NA	TGTGCCAGCAGTCCGACTAGCGGGGGGGCCAATGAGCAGTTCTTC	CASSPTSGGANEQFF
NA	TRBV21-1	TRBJ1-2	NA	TGTGCCAGCAGTGTCCACCGAGGGGAGGGGGGATCTGGCTACACCTTC	CASSVHRGEGGSGYTF
NA	TRBV21-1	TRBJ1-2	NA	TGTGCCAGCAGCAGGACAGCCTATGGCTACACCTTC	CASSRTAYGYTF
TRBD2	TRBV18	TRBJ2-7	NA	TGTGCCAGCTCACCAAGCGGGAACTCCTACGAGCAGTACTTC	CASSPSGNSYEQYF
NA	TRBV5-6	TRBJ1-2	once	TGTGCCAGCAGCTCACAGGTCTATGGCTACACCTTC	CASSSQVYGYTF
NA	TRBV4-1	TRBJ2-6	NA	TGCGCCAGCAGCCAAGAGGGGGACGATCCGCCCCACTCTGGGGCCAACGTCCTGACTTTC	CASSQEGDDPPHSGANVLTF
NA	TRBV18	TRBJ2-5	NA	TGTGCCAGCTCACCAAGACAAGGACGGGGACAAGAGACCCAGTACTTC	CASSPRQGRGQETQYF
TRBD2	TRBV5-1	TRBJ2-7	NA	TGCGCCAGCAGCTTGGCACTAGCGGGGGCTAACAGAAGGTACGAGCAGTACTTC	CASSLALAGANRRYEQYF
NA	TRBV6-5	TRBJ1-4	NA	TGTGCCAGCAGTTCGAGACTCCGCCAACGGGAAAAACTGTTTTTT	CASSSRLRQREKLFF
NA	TRBV6-5	TRBJ1-6	NA	TGTGCCAGCAGGCGGGATAATTCACCCCTCCACTTT	CASRRDNSPLHF
TRBD1	TRBV6-6	TRBJ1-2	NA	TGTGCCAGCTACAACGACAGGGTAGAATATGGCTACACCTTC	CASYNDRVEYGYTF
TRBD2	TRBV29-1	TRBJ2-1	NA	TGCAGCGTTGATAGGTCGGGGGGTAGATACAATGAGCAGTTCTTC	CSVDRSGGRYNEQFF
NA	TRBV7-9	TRBJ2-1	few	TGTGCCAGCAGCTCCGCCCAGTACAATGAGCAGTTCTTC	CASSSAQYNEQFF
NA	TRBV18	TRBJ2-2	NA	TGTGCCAGCTCACCACTCGGGACCCCGGGGGACGGGGAGCTGTTTTTT	CASSPLGTPGDGELFF
NA	TRBV6-1	TRBJ2-3	NA	TGTGCCAGCCACCTAACAGATACGCAGTATTTT	CASHLTDTQYF
NA	TRBV9	TRBJ1-4	NA	TGTGCCAGCTGCCGGGGGACTAATGAAAAACTGTTTTTT	CASCRGTNEKLFF
NA	TRBV11-2	TRBJ2-2	few	TGTGCCAGCAGCTTCAACACCGGGGAGCTGTTTTTT	CASSFNTGELFF
NA	TRBV11-3	TRBJ1-2	NA	TGTGCCAGCATCCTTAATATAAGTCGCATTTCTTCCTATGGCTACACCTTC	CASILNISRISSYGYTF
NA	TRBV5-1	TRBJ2-3	NA	TGCGCCAGCAGCTTGGGGGCGAGTCATGGCACAGATACGCAGTATTTT	CASSLGASHGTDTQYF
NA	TRBV7-7	TRBJ2-5	NA	TGTGCCAGCAGCTCCTCGGGGAAAGAGACCCAGTACTTC	CASSSSGKETQYF
NA	TRBV29-1	TRBJ1-1	NA	TGCAGCGTTGAATTGAACACTGAAGCTTTCTTT	CSVELNTEAFF
TRBD2	TRBV19	TRBJ2-7	NA	TGTGCCAGTAGTCCTCGGACTAGCCCGATGTACGAGCAGTACTTC	CASSPRTSPMYEQYF
TRBD2	TRBV29-1	TRBJ2-5	once	TGCAGCGGGAGACTAGCGGAGACGCAAGAGACCCAGTACTTC	CSGRLAETQETQYF
NA	TRBV7-9	TRBJ2-1	NA	TGTGCCAGCAGCCCCCCTGGGGCTAGTGAGCAGTTCTTC	CASSPPGASEQFF
NA	TRBV6-1	TRBJ1-4	once	TGTGCCAGCAGTGAAGACTCCCGGGCGTCAACTAATGAAAAACTGTTTTTT	CASSEDSRASTNEKLFF
TRBD2	TRBV5-6	TRBJ2-3	once	TGTGCCAGCAGCTATACAGGCGGGGGTACAGATACGCAGTATTTT	CASSYTGGGTDTQYF
NA	TRBV5-1	TRBJ2-7	NA	TGCGCCAGCAGCTTGGGGCCCTCCGAAACCGAGCAGTACTTC	CASSLGPSETEQYF
NA	TRBV6-5	TRBJ1-2	NA	TGTGCCAGCTCCCAAGGGGCTGGCTACACCTTC	CASSQGAGYTF
NA	TRBV19	TRBJ2-3	NA	TGTGCCAGTAGTATTGGGGAGGACAGGCGCACAGATACGCAGTATTTT	CASSIGEDRRTDTQYF